This TCR beta chain was identified during a study of metastatic and nonmetastatic thyroid tumors. As for the study in general: Repertoire comparison spanned blood and tumor or nodule tissue of malignant and benign thyroid patients.

By sample share, this clone is medium-sized (0.01 to 0.1%). Its target is unknown. Original methodology: The authors used CDR3 differences across clinicopathological groups to build a distant-metastasis classifier for papillary thyroid cancer. Using MiXCR, TCRdb re-called clones from the PCR reads. TCRdb assigned the V and J calls; the authors' analysis was not used. The table lists about 12,000 clones, 27% of them singletons. Prior to thyroid surgery, none of the patients had received any treatment. Findings of the study overall: A significant increase in TCR beta diversity was reportedly seen in malignant thyroid tumors relative to benign nodules, in blood and tumor.

The CDR3 consists of 13 residues. Germline V gene lookup returns CDR1 SGHVS and CDR2 FQNEAQ. With 5 bases removed from V and 5 bases from J, the gap between germline ends came to 13 bases. The V and J genes are TRBV7-8 and TRBJ2-7, with D perhaps given as TRBD1 or TRBD2 (5 bases each). Input material: adjacent normal tissue. The sequence came from a male donor with papillary thyroid cancer or a benign thyroid nodule (not recorded which). Some clones in this sample may be carry-over from other donors' samples. The CDR3 DNA is TGTGCCAGCAGCGGCTCGAGGGGAGACGAGCAGTACTTC. Its translation: CASSGSRGDEQYF.